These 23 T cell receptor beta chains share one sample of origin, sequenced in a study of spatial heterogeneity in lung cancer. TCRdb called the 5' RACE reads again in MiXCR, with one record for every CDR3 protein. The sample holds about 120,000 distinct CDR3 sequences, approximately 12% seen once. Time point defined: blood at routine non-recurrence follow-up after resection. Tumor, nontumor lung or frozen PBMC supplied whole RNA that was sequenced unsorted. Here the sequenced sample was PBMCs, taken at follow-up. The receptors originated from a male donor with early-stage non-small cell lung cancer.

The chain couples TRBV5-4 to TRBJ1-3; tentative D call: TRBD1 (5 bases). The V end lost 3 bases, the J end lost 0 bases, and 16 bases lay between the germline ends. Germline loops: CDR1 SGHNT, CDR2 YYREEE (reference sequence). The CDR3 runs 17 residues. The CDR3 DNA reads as TGTGCCAGCAGCTCCAACTCGGGACGCAACTCTGGAAACACCATATATTTT. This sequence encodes CASSSNSGRNSGNTIYF.

The CDR3 loop reads CASSFGDRNRGDTQYF. The CDR3 bases are TGCGCCAGCAGCTTCGGAGACAGGAACCGTGGAGATACGCAGTATTTT. This chain uses TRBV5-1 with TRBJ2-3, with D perhaps matching TRBD1 (6 bases). CDR1 SGHRS and CDR2 YFSETQ come from the germline V gene. The CDR3 runs 16 residues. Between the trimmed V and J ends, which lost 2 bases and 5 bases, there was a span of 18 bases.

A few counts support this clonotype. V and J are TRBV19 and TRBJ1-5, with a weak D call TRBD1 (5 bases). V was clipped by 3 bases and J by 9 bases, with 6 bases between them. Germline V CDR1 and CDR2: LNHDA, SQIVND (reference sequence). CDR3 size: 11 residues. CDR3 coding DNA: TGTGCCAGTAGTATTGGGGGGCCCCAGCATTTT. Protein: CASSIGGPQHF.

As DNA, the CDR3 is TGCGCCAGCAGCGCCCAGGGGCACGGAAACACCATATATTTT. Its translation is CASSAQGHGNTIYF. This chain connects TRBV5-1 to TRBJ1-3, with a weak D call TRBD1 (6 bases). Germline V gene lookup returns CDR1 SGHRS and CDR2 YFSETQ. This CDR3 spans 14 amino acids. V was clipped by 4 bases and J by 4 bases, with 12 bases between them.

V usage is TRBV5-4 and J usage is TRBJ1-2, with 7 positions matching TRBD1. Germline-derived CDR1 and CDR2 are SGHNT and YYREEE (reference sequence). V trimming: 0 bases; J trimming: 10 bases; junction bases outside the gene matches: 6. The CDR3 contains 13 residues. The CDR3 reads CASSLVGTAYYTF. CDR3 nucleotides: TGTGCCAGCAGCTTGGTCGGGACAGCATACTACACCTTC.

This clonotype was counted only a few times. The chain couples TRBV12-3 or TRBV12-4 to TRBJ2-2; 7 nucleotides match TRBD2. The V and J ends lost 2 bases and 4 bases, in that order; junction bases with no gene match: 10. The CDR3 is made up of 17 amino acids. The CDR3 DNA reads TGTGCCAGCAGTTTAATCCCTCAGCGGGGCATCACCGGGGAGCTGTTTTTT. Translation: CASSLIPQRGITGELFF.

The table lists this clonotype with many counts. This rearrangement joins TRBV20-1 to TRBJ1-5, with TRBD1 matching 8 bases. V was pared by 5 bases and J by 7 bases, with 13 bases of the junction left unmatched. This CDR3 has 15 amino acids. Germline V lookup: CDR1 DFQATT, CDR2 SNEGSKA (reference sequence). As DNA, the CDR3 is TGCAGTGCTTCCCAGGGGACAGGCCAGAGGCAGCCCCAGCATTTT. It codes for CSASQGTGQRQPQHF.

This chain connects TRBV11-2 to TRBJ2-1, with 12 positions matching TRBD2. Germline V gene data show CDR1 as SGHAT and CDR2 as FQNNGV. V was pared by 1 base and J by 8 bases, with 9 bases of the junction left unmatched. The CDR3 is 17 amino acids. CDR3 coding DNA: TGTGCCAGCAGCTTAGCCCGTACTAGCGGGGGGCGGGATGAGCAGTTCTTC. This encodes CASSLARTSGGRDEQFF. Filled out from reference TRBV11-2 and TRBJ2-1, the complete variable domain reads EAGVAQSPRYKIIEKRQSVAFWCNPISGHATLYWYQQILGQGPKLLIQFQNNGVVDDSQLPKDRFSAERLKGVDSTLKIQPAKLEDSAVYLCASSLARTSGGRDEQFFGPGTRLTVL.

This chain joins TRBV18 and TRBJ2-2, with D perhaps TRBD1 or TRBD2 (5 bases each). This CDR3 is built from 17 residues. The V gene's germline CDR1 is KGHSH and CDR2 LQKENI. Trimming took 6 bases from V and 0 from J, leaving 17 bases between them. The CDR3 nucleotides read TGTGCCAGCTCTTCCCGAGCCGGGACGGCGAACACCGGGGAGCTGTTTTTT. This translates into CASSSRAGTANTGELFF.

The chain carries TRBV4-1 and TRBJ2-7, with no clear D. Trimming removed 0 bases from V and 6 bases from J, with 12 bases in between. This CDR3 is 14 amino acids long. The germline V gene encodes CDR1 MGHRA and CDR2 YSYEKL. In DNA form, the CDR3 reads TGCGCCAGCAGCCAAGATCCGGCAGGTGGCGAGCAGTACTTC. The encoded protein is CASSQDPAGGEQYF.

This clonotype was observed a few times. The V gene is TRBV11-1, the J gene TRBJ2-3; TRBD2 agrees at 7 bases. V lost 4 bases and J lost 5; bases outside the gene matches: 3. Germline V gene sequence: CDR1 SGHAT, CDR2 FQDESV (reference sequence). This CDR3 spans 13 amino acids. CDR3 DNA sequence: TGTGCCAGCAGCTCGCCGGGGGGAGATACGCAGTATTTT. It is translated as CASSSPGGDTQYF.

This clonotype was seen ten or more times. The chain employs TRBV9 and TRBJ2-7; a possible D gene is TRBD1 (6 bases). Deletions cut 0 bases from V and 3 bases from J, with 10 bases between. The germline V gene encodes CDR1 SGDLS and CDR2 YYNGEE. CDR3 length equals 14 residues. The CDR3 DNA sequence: TGTGCCAGCAGCGTAGGGACAGAGGTCTACGAGCAGTACTTC. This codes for CASSVGTEVYEQYF.

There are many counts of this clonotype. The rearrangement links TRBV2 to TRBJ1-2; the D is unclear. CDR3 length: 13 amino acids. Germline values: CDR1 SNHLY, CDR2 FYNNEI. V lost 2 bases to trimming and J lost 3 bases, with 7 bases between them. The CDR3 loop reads CASSEQSDYGYTF. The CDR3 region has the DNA TGTGCCAGCAGTGAACAAAGTGACTATGGCTACACCTTC.

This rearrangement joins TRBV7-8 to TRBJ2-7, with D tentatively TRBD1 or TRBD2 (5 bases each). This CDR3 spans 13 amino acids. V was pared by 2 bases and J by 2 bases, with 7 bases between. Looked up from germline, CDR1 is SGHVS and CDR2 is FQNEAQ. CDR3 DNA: TGTGCCAGCAGCTTATTGGGGGCCTACGAGCAGTACTTC. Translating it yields CASSLLGAYEQYF.

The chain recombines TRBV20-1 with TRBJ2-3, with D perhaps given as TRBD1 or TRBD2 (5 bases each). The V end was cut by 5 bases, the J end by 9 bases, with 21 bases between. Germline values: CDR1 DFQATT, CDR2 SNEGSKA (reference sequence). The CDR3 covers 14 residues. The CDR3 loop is CSAGTSPKGGTQYF. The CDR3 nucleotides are TGCAGTGCTGGGACCTCCCCTAAGGGCGGGACGCAGTATTTT.

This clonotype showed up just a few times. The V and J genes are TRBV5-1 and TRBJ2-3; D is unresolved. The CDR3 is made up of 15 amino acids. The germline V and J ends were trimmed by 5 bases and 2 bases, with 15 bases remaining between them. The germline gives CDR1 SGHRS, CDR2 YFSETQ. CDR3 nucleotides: TGCGCCAGCAGGAAAACCCCCGACTTCACAGATACGCAGTATTTT. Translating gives CASRKTPDFTDTQYF.

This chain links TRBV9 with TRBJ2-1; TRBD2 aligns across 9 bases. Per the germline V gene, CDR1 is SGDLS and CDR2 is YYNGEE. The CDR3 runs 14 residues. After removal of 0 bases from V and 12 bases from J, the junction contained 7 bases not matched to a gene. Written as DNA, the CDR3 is TGTGCCAGCAGCGTAGTGGAGCGGGGGGACCGGCAGTTCTTC. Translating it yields CASSVVERGDRQFF.

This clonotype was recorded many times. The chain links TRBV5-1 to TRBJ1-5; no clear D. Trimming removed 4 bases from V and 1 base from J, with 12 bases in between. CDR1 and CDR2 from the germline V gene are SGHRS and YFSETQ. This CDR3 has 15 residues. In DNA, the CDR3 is TGCGCCAGCAGCGCCTCCGGGATGAGCAATCAGCCCCAGCATTTT. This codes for CASSASGMSNQPQHF.

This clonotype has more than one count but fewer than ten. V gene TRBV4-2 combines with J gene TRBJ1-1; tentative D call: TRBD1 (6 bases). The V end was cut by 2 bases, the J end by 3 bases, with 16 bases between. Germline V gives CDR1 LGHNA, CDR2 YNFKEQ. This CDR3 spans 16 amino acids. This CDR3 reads CASSQSPTGKDTEAFF. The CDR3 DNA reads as TGTGCCAGCAGCCAATCCCCGACAGGAAAGGACACTGAAGCTTTCTTT.

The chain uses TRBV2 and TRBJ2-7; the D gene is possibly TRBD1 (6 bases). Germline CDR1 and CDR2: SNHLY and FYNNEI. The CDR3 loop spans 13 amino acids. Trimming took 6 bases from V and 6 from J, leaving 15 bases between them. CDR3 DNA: TGTGCCAGCAGCGTCGACAGGTTGGGCGAGCAGTACTTC. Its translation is CASSVDRLGEQYF.

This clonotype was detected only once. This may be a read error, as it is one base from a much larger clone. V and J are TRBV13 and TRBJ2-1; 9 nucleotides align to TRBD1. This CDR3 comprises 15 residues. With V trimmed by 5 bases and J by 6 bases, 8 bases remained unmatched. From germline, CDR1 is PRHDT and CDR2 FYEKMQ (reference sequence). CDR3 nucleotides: TGTGCCAGCAGCCCTCCCACAGGGGGCTGCAATGAGCAGTTCTTC. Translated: CASSPPTGGCNEQFF.

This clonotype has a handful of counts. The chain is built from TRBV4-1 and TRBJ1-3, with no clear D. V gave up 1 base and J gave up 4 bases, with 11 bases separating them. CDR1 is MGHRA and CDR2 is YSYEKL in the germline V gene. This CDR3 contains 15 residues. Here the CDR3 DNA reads TGCGCCAGCAGCCAAGTATGGACTCGGGGAAACACCATATATTTT. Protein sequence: CASSQVWTRGNTIYF.

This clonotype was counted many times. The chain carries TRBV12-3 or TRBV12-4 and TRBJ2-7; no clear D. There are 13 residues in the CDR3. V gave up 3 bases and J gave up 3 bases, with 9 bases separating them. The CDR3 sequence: CASSLARSYEQYF. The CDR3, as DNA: TGTGCCAGCAGTTTGGCGAGGAGCTACGAGCAGTACTTC.